This entry concerns a single TCR beta chain. This sample stems from a study of blood T cell repertoires in COVID-19. At the level of the study: There were acute and convalescent COVID-19 samples, and they came from the United States, Italy and Spain. PBMCs, B-cell-depleted T cells, or T cells were the source of the cDNA or gDNA that made up the material.

Per the original data handling: Nucleated cell number was recorded as an estimate derived from reference gene primer amplification. Using immunoSEQ multiplex PCR, the repertoire was profiled, and TCRdb retains in-frame clones only, with some absent. V and J calls and clone size are copied from that table; D and trimming were computed from the DNA. The sample lists around 7,800 clones, more than 75% occurring once. The CDR3 spans 15 residues. V shed 0 bases and J shed 2 bases, with 10 bases lying between them. Germline CDR1 MNHEY, CDR2 SMNVEV (reference sequence). The gene calls are TRBV27 and TRBJ1-1; TRBD1 might be the D (6 bases). Material: peripheral blood. This TCR came from a woman aged 55-70 years with active COVID-19. CDR3 region: CASSLSGTFNTEAFF. CDR3 bases: TGTGCCAGCAGTTTATCCGGGACATTTAACACTGAAGCTTTCTTT.